The clone carrying this T cell receptor beta chain has only one observation. Some clones are missing from TCRdb's copy, which holds only in-frame ones; the method was immunoSEQ multiplex PCR. The sample shows about 95,000 clones, over 75% of them seen only once. The record originates from a study of PD-L1 blockade in urothelial cancer. The CDR3 spans 11 residues. Looked up from germline, CDR1 is SNHLY and CDR2 is FYNNEI. V lost 7 bases, J lost 4 bases, and 8 bases lay in between. Time point given: pretreatment peripheral blood. The chain uses TRBV2 and TRBJ2-7, with D uncertain. This sequence was found in a man aged 60 to 75 with urothelial cancer. The sequences come from PBMCs, collected around atezolizumab (anti-PD-L1) treatment. Here the CDR3 reads CASNLRYEQYF. CDR3 nucleotide sequence: TGTGCCAGCAATTTGAGGTACGAGCAGTACTTC.